The 30 T cell receptor beta chains reported below all come from one sample, sequenced in a study of T cells after posttransplantation cyclophosphamide. TCRdb's copy holds only in-frame clones and misses some; the assay was immunoSEQ multiplex PCR. The data hold thousands of clones, with around 82% observed a single time. Sequenced material: CD8+ T cells sorted from bone marrow. The receptors derive from a woman aged 55-69 years in good health, CMV-negative, and a related stem cell transplant donor.

The chain carries TRBV19 and TRBJ1-6; tentatively, D is TRBD1 (6 bases). The ends were cut back, 5 bases at V and 7 bases at J, with 12 bases in the middle. The CDR3 length is 14 residues. Per germline, CDR1 LNHDA and CDR2 SQIVND (reference sequence). CDR3 residues: CASSPGQTNSPLHF. CDR3 bases: TGTGCCAGTAGTCCCGGACAGACCAATTCACCCCTCCACTTT.

The genes are TRBV28 and TRBJ2-7; a possible D gene is TRBD1 (5 bases). Germline CDR1 MDHEN, CDR2 SYDVKM. V dropped 4 bases and J dropped 0 bases, with 19 bases sitting between them. This CDR3 is built from 17 residues. CDR3 coding DNA: TGTGCCAGCAGTTCGTCATCTGATTCAGGGATCTCCTACGAGCAGTACTTC. Residues: CASSSSSDSGISYEQYF.

About this clone: The CDR3 ends on some other residue instead of the conserved phenylalanine or tryptophan, so this is likely a read error. This chain links TRBV11-2 with TRBJ1-1; D is unresolved. V shed 5 bases and J shed 5 bases, with 12 bases lying between them. The CDR3 has 13 amino acids. The germline gives CDR1 SGHAT, CDR2 FQNNGV. CDR3 bases: TGTGCCAGCAGCAGGGCAGGCTGGACTGAAGCTTTCCTT. Its protein product is CASSRAGWTEAFL.

This sequence joins TRBV14 and TRBJ1-1; possible D gene TRBD1, 6 bases. Per the germline V gene, CDR1 is SGHDN and CDR2 is FVKESK. Between the trimmed V and J ends, which lost 0 bases and 0 bases, there was a span of 8 bases. CDR3 size: 15 residues. The CDR3 loop is CASSQEGAVNTEAFF. DNA of the CDR3: TGTGCCAGCAGCCAAGAGGGGGCGGTGAACACTGAAGCTTTCTTT.

This rearrangement joins TRBV7-2 to TRBJ2-1; D unresolved. V dropped 6 bases and J dropped 8 bases, with 11 bases sitting between them. From germline, CDR1 is SGHTA and CDR2 FQGNSA. The CDR3 contains 12 residues. CDR3 coding DNA: TGTGCCAGCAGGTCACCTCGAGATGAGCAGTTCTTC. Translated: CASRSPRDEQFF.

This rearrangement joins TRBV19 to TRBJ1-5; D is possibly TRBD1 (6 bases). The CDR3 runs to 15 residues. V dropped 2 bases and J dropped 6 bases, with 14 bases sitting between them. Germline loops: CDR1 LNHDA, CDR2 SQIVND (reference sequence). The CDR3 spells CASSITQGESQPQHF. In nucleotides, the CDR3 is TGTGCCAGTAGTATAACACAGGGAGAAAGTCAGCCCCAGCATTTT.

The chain joins TRBV11-2 to TRBJ1-1; D is possibly TRBD1 (5 bases). Looked up from germline, CDR1 is SGHAT and CDR2 is FQNNGV. This CDR3 is built from 13 residues. Trimming removed 6 bases at V and 0 bases at J, with 8 bases between. CDR3 DNA sequence: TGTGCCAGCAGTTCAGGGATGAACACTGAAGCTTTCTTT. Its protein product is CASSSGMNTEAFF.

This chain joins TRBV7-9 and TRBJ2-5; D ambiguous. Germline V lookup: CDR1 SEHNR, CDR2 FQNEAQ (reference sequence). The germline V and J ends were trimmed by 9 bases and 5 bases, with 19 bases remaining between them. The CDR3 consists of 14 residues. CDR3 sequence (DNA): TGTGCCAGTCCGGATGAGGCTTTGGAGGAGACCCAGTACTTC. Its translation: CASPDEALEETQYF.

The J gene is TRBJ2-7, the V gene TRBV2, with TRBD1 matching 8 bases. The CDR3 runs 17 residues. Germline V gene sequence: CDR1 SNHLY, CDR2 FYNNEI. The V and J ends lost 10 bases and 2 bases, in that order; junction bases with no gene match: 19. This CDR3 reads CATSWPYNRGRPYEQYF. CDR3 nucleotide sequence: TGTGCCACCTCTTGGCCCTATAACAGGGGGAGGCCCTACGAGCAGTACTTC.

The chain carries TRBV13 and TRBJ2-1; the D is unclear. Germline V gene lookup returns CDR1 PRHDT and CDR2 FYEKMQ (reference sequence). This CDR3 has 15 amino acids. Trimming stripped 0 bases from V and 0 bases from J, with 6 bases between. The CDR3 is CASSLGQSSYNEQFF. DNA of the CDR3: TGTGCCAGCAGCTTAGGACAGAGCTCCTACAATGAGCAGTTCTTC.

The genes are TRBV7-9 and TRBJ2-5; 10 bases are shared with TRBD1. The V gene end was trimmed by 5 bases and the J gene end by 7 bases; junction bases not matched to a gene: 10. This CDR3 region has 15 residues. Germline CDR1 is SEHNR and CDR2 is FQNEAQ (reference sequence). The CDR3 DNA sequence: TGTGCCAGCAGCCGCGGGACAGGGGAGGTTGGGACCCAGTACTTC. As protein: CASSRGTGEVGTQYF.

The chain has TRBV29-1 and TRBJ2-1; 9 bases fit TRBD2. Trimming at V came to 5 bases and at J to 3 bases, leaving 5 bases not matched to a gene. Germline V gene lookup returns CDR1 SQVTM and CDR2 ANQGSEA. There are 14 residues in the CDR3. CDR3 DNA sequence: TGCAGCGTTTGGTTGCGGGAGGGCTACAATGAGCAGTTCTTC. Its protein is CSVWLREGYNEQFF.

By share of the sample, this clone is large (0.1 to 1%). The chain is built from TRBV7-9 and TRBJ1-5; maybe TRBD1 (6 bases). The CDR3 length is 15 residues. V lost 4 bases, J lost 2 bases, and 12 bases lay in between. Germline V gene sequence: CDR1 SEHNR, CDR2 FQNEAQ (reference sequence). The CDR3, as DNA: TGTGCCAGCAGCTCAACAGGGCCTGGCAATCAGCCCCAGCATTTT. Protein product: CASSSTGPGNQPQHF.

The gene calls are TRBV6-5 and TRBJ2-2, with a weak D call TRBD1 (5 bases). From germline, CDR1 is MNHEY and CDR2 SVGAGI. This CDR3 has 15 residues. V gave up 2 bases and J gave up 1 base, with 8 bases separating them. As DNA, the CDR3 is TGTGCCAGCAGTTACGGGGCGGAGAACACCGGGGAGCTGTTTTTT. Protein product: CASSYGAENTGELFF.

This sequence joins TRBV6-5 and TRBJ1-5; perhaps TRBD1 as D (5 bases). The CDR3 contains 13 residues. Germline assignment: CDR1 MNHEY and CDR2 SVGAGI. Trimming cost V 2 bases and J 9 bases, with 11 bases left between them. CDR3 sequence (DNA): TGTGCCAGCAGTTACGGGGCAGTCGGGCCCCAGCATTTT. Amino acid sequence: CASSYGAVGPQHF.

This rearrangement joins TRBV28 to TRBJ1-1; D may be TRBD1 (5 bases). The CDR3 is 18 residues long. Trimming took off 3 bases at V and 1 base at J, with 21 bases between the two ends. Germline CDR1 and CDR2: MDHEN and SYDVKM. CDR3 loop: CASSLALRVGGGNTEAFF. The CDR3 coding sequence is TGTGCCAGCAGTTTGGCCCTTAGGGTTGGGGGAGGGAACACTGAAGCTTTCTTT.

The chain is built from TRBV4-1 and TRBJ1-1; 7 nucleotides line up with TRBD1. V gave up 5 bases and J gave up 8 bases; unmatched junction bases: 11. Germline V gene sequence: CDR1 MGHRA, CDR2 YSYEKL. The CDR3 totals 14 residues. The CDR3 is CASSVPGTAQEAFF. The CDR3 DNA sequence: TGCGCCAGCAGCGTCCCTGGGACAGCTCAAGAAGCTTTCTTT.

The V and J genes are TRBV19 and TRBJ2-7; 12 bases fit TRBD2. Germline CDR1 LNHDA, CDR2 SQIVND (reference sequence). The CDR3 runs 13 residues. The V and J ends lost 5 bases and 7 bases, in that order; junction bases with no gene match: 3. The CDR3 spells CASSSGLAGEQYF. CDR3 coding DNA: TGTGCCAGTAGTTCCGGACTAGCGGGAGAGCAGTACTTC.

The genes are TRBV15 and TRBJ2-3; D is ambiguous. This CDR3 contains 13 residues. Trimming removed 5 bases at V and 1 base at J, with 7 bases between. Germline V gene data show CDR1 as LNHNV and CDR2 as YYDKDF (reference sequence). CDR3 region: CATSSRGTDTQYF. The CDR3 coding sequence is TGTGCCACCAGCTCCCGAGGCACAGATACGCAGTATTTT. Full variable domain (missing parts from reference TRBV15 and TRBJ2-3): DAMVIQNPRYQVTQFGKPVTLSCSQTLNHNVMYWYQQKSSQAPKLLFHYYDKDFNNEADTPDNFQSRRPNTSFCFLDIRSPGLGDTAMYLCATSSRGTDTQYFGPGTRLTVL.

This chain connects TRBV27 to TRBJ1-6; tentatively, D is TRBD1 (5 bases). The CDR3 length is 15 residues. V was cut by 4 bases and J by 9 bases, with 16 bases left in between. The germline gives CDR1 MNHEY, CDR2 SMNVEV (reference sequence). CDR3 protein: CASSSLTAGGSPLHF. CDR3 in DNA: TGTGCCAGCAGTTCCCTCACCGCCGGGGGTTCACCCCTCCACTTT.

This chain links TRBV5-4 with TRBJ1-1; the match to TRBD1 covers 7 bases. The CDR3 length is 13 residues. J lost 3 bases, V lost 5 bases, and 4 bases had no gene match. Germline CDR1 SGHNT, CDR2 YYREEE (reference sequence). CDR3: CASSSQGYTEAFF. The CDR3 nucleotides are TGTGCCAGCAGTTCACAGGGGTACACTGAAGCTTTCTTT.

This rearrangement joins TRBV19 to TRBJ2-3; possibly TRBD2 for D (5 bases). Per germline, CDR1 LNHDA and CDR2 SQIVND (reference sequence). The CDR3 is 17 amino acids. The V gene lost 3 bases and the J gene lost 5 bases, with 21 bases spanning the gap. The CDR3, as DNA: TGTGCCAGTAGTATCCGGATCGGCCTAGCTGGGGTAGATACGCAGTATTTT. Protein sequence: CASSIRIGLAGVDTQYF. Using reference TRBV19 and TRBJ2-3 for the parts outside the CDR3, the full variable domain is DGGITQSPKYLFRKEGQNVTLSCEQNLNHDAMYWYRQDPGQGLRLIYYSQIVNDFQKGDIAEGYSVSREKKESFPLTVTSAQKNPTAFYLCASSIRIGLAGVDTQYFGPGTRLTVL.

The chain joins TRBV6-4 to TRBJ2-7, with 15 positions matching TRBD2. Trimming removed 7 bases from V and 0 bases from J; junction bases left unmatched: 13. The germline CDR1 and CDR2 sequences are MRHNA and SNTAGT. The CDR3 loop spans 19 amino acids. The CDR3 loop is CASNAPGLAGGPSSYEQYV. CDR3 bases: TGTGCCAGCAATGCCCCGGGACTAGCGGGGGGTCCTAGCTCCTACGAGCAGTACGTC.

The sample holds one count of this clone. The chain has TRBV4-3 and TRBJ1-3, with D perhaps matching TRBD1 (6 bases). Germline-derived CDR1 and CDR2 are LGHNA and YSLEER. The V and J ends lost 0 bases and 1 base respectively, with 13 bases between them. The length of the CDR3 is 17 residues. CDR3 nucleotide sequence: TGCGCCAGCAGCCAAGAAAGGACAGAGCGATCTGGAAACACCATATATTTT. Protein sequence: CASSQERTERSGNTIYF.

This clone was recorded once. This chain connects TRBV27 to TRBJ2-7; 11 bases fit TRBD1. The CDR3 spans 16 residues. The germline gives CDR1 MNHEY, CDR2 SMNVEV (reference sequence). The V segment lost 4 bases and the J segment 4 bases; nucleotides outside the gene matches: 9. The CDR3 sequence: CASSSKSGTGGYEQYF. CDR3 coding DNA: TGTGCCAGCAGTTCCAAATCCGGGACAGGGGGTTACGAGCAGTACTTC.

The V gene is TRBV28, the J gene TRBJ1-5, with a tentative D call TRBD1 (5 bases). Trimming took off 1 base at V and 1 base at J, with 11 bases between the two ends. The germline V gene has CDR1 MDHEN and CDR2 SYDVKM. The CDR3 is 16 amino acids. In DNA form, the CDR3 reads TGTGCCAGCAGTTTATTTACCAGGACAAGCAATCAGCCCCAGCATTTT. Its translation is CASSLFTRTSNQPQHF.

The chain employs TRBV5-6 and TRBJ2-7; 11 positions match TRBD2. Germline V gene data show CDR1 as SGHDT and CDR2 as YYEEEE. The CDR3 sequence is 15 residues long. V lost 3 bases, J lost 5 bases, and 7 bases stayed unmatched. This CDR3 reads CASSSKLAGVHEQYF. CDR3 nucleotide sequence: TGTGCCAGCAGCTCAAAACTAGCGGGAGTTCACGAGCAGTACTTC.

This clone was seen only once. V usage is TRBV5-5 and J usage is TRBJ1-1; 9 positions match TRBD1. There are 17 residues in the CDR3. Germline V gene sequence: CDR1 SGHKS, CDR2 YYEKEE (reference sequence). The V segment lost 0 bases and the J segment 2 bases; nucleotides outside the gene matches: 8. Here the CDR3 DNA reads TGTGCCAGCAGCTTGGCCGGGACAGGGAGAGGAAACACTGAAGCTTTCTTT. Amino acid sequence: CASSLAGTGRGNTEAFF.

The chain links TRBV27 to TRBJ2-3; 10 positions agree with TRBD1. This CDR3 has 15 residues. With 4 bases clipped from V and 7 bases from J, the junction kept 8 bases outside the gene matches. CDR1 is MNHEY, CDR2 SMNVEV, per germline (reference sequence). This CDR3 is CASSSGTGVQNTQYF. The CDR3 nucleotides are TGTGCCAGCAGTTCCGGGACAGGGGTCCAAAATACGCAGTATTTT.

This clone was observed a handful of times. The chain is built from TRBV29-1 and TRBJ2-7; D unclear. CDR3 length equals 12 residues. The V end was cut by 2 bases, the J end by 3 bases, with 8 bases between. Germline assignment: CDR1 SQVTM and CDR2 ANQGSEA. CDR3 sequence (DNA): TGCAGCGTTGAAACGGCGGACTACGAGCAGTACTTC. Its protein is CSVETADYEQYF.